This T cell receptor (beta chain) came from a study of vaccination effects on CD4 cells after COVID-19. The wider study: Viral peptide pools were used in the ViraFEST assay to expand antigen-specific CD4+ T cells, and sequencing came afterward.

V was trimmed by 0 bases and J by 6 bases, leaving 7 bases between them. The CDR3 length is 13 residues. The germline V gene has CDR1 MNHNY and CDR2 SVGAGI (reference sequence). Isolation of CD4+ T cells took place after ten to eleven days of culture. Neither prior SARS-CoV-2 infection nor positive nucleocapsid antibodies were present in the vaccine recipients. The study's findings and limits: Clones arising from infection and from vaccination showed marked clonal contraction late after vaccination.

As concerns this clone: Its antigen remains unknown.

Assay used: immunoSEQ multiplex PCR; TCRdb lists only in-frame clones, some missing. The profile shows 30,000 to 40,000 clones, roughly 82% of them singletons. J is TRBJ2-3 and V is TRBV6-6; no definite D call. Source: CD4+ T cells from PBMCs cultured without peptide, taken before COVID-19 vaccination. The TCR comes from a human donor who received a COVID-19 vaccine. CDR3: CASSYSPPDTQYF. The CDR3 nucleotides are TGTGCCAGCAGTTACTCTCCCCCTGATACGCAGTATTTT.